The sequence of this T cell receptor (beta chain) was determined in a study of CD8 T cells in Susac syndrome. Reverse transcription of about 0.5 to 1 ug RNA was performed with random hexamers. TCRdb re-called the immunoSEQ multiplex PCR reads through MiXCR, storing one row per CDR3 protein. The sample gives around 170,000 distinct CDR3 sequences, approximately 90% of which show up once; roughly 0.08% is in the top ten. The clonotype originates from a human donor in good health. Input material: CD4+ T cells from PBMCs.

The CDR3 bases are TGTGCCAGCAGTCCCAGCCGGGGGGCCTACGAGCAGTACTTC. Encoded protein: CASSPSRGAYEQYF. The rearrangement uses TRBV12-3 or TRBV12-4 and TRBJ2-7, with 7 bases fitting TRBD2. The CDR3 loop spans 14 amino acids. With 5 bases clipped from V and 2 bases from J, the junction kept 6 bases outside the gene matches.